A selection of T cell receptor beta chains follows, all from one sample in a study of blood T cell repertoires in COVID-19. Clones were read by immunoSEQ multiplex PCR, and TCRdb kept only the in-frame ones, dropping some. The sample has hundreds of thousands of clones; more than 75% are singletons. The sample comprised PBMCs or T cells enriched from blood (not recorded which). All receptors derive from a man aged 18 to 35 who had recovered from COVID-19. CDR3s include the opening cysteine and the closing phenylalanine or tryptophan. The D gene is left open where the match is weak. Where a row states a size, it is once, few, many or the class of an expanded clone; other rows omit it.

TRBV19	.	TRBJ2-3	.	TGTGCCAGTAGTAATCGGCCGGCCCAGGGAGATACGCAGTATTTT	CASSNRPAQGDTQYF
TRBV28	.	TRBJ2-3	.	TGTGCCAGCAGAGGAGGGACCACCACTAGCACAGATACGCAGTATTTT	CASRGGTTTSTDTQYF
TRBV28	.	TRBJ2-3	.	TGTGCCAGTGGGCAGCTAGATACGCAGTATTTT	CASGQLDTQYF
TRBV2	.	TRBJ1-3	.	TGTGCCAGCAGTCCAGGGTTTTCTGGAAACACCATATATTTT	CASSPGFSGNTIYF
TRBV5-1	.	TRBJ2-5	.	TGCGCCAGCAGCTTGCCGGGATACAACCAAGAGACCCAGTACTTC	CASSLPGYNQETQYF
TRBV19	TRBD2	TRBJ2-2	once	TGTGCCAGTAGTAAGGGACTAGCGGGAAGTCACACCGGGGAGCTGTTTTTT	CASSKGLAGSHTGELFF
TRBV6-5	.	TRBJ2-7	.	TGTGCCAGCAGTTACAGTGGGGAGAGCTCCTACGAGCAGTACTTC	CASSYSGESSYEQYF
TRBV27	.	TRBJ2-1	.	TGTGCCAGCAGTTTATCGAGAGAGGCCCTCCTACAGTTCTTC	CASSLSREALLQFF
TRBV7-6	.	TRBJ2-1	.	TGTGCCAGCAGCTTACAGGGAACTAGCCCCAATGAGCAGTTCTTC	CASSLQGTSPNEQFF
TRBV5-4	TRBD1	TRBJ2-2	.	TGTGCCAGCAGCTTCGGGACAGGGACCGGGGAGCTGTTTTTT	CASSFGTGTGELFF
TRBV6-1	.	TRBJ2-1	.	TGTGCCAGCAGTGAAAACAGGTACAATGAGCAGTTCTTC	CASSENRYNEQFF
TRBV2	TRBD2	TRBJ2-7	few	TGTGCCAGCAGTTTACTAGCGGGAGGATGGGAAGAGCAGTACTTC	CASSLLAGGWEEQYF
TRBV10-3	TRBD1	TRBJ2-7	.	TGTGCCATTTCCGGGACAGGGGCCTACGAGCAGTACTTC	CAISGTGAYEQYF
TRBV11-2	TRBD1	TRBJ2-1	.	TGTGCCAGCAGCTTGGGGACAGGGCCTTACAATGAGCAGTTCTTC	CASSLGTGPYNEQFF
TRBV10-3	TRBD1	TRBJ1-2	.	TGTGCCATCAGTGACCCCACGGGACAGGGAGGGGCCTATGGCTACACCTTC	CAISDPTGQGGAYGYTF
TRBV14	.	TRBJ2-7	.	TGTGCCAGCAGTGACGGAGCGTACTACGAGCAGTACTTC	CASSDGAYYEQYF
TRBV27	.	TRBJ1-6	few	TGTGCCAGCAGTTTATCGCCAGGGGCTACACCCCTCCACTTT	CASSLSPGATPLHF
TRBV6-5	.	TRBJ2-1	.	TGTGCCAGCAGTTCTCGAACTAGCTCGAGGGTCAATGAGCAGTTCTTC	CASSSRTSSRVNEQFF
TRBV4-2	TRBD2	TRBJ2-2	.	TGTGCCAGCAGCCAAGAACTCGCGGGGGGTACCGGGGAGCTGTTTTTT	CASSQELAGGTGELFF
TRBV18	.	TRBJ1-2	.	TGTGCCAGCTCACCCGAAGTTCGCGGCGGCTACACCTTC	CASSPEVRGGYTF
TRBV3-1/TRBV3-2	.	TRBJ1-6	.	TGTGCCAGCAGCCAAGATTTTCGGGGAAGGTCCTATAATTCACCCCTCCACTTT	CASSQDFRGRSYNSPLHF
TRBV2	.	TRBJ2-7	few	TGTGCCAGCAACCGGAGCCCGGATTCCTACGAGCAGTACTTC	CASNRSPDSYEQYF
TRBV7-9	.	TRBJ1-1	.	TGTGCCAGCAGCGGTCGACAGCTTGAAGCTTTCTTT	CASSGRQLEAFF
TRBV4-2	TRBD1	TRBJ2-1	once	TGTGCCAGCAGCCAGCCTTACAGGGGCTCCTACAATGAGCAGTTCTTC	CASSQPYRGSYNEQFF
TRBV5-8	.	TRBJ1-6	.	TGTGCCAGCAGCTTTCAAGGGGAACGGAATTCACCCCTCCACTTT	CASSFQGERNSPLHF
TRBV9	.	TRBJ1-2	.	TGTGCCAGCAGCGTAGCTCACGACTTAGACCTTTTCCGGGGCTACACCTTC	CASSVAHDLDLFRGYTF
TRBV27	TRBD1	TRBJ2-7	.	TGTGCCAGCAGTGCCGGGACAGGGGGCTACGAGCAGTACTTC	CASSAGTGGYEQYF
TRBV6-5	.	TRBJ2-5	.	TGTGCCAGCAGTAACGTGGGCTTAGAGACCCAGTACTTC	CASSNVGLETQYF
TRBV2	TRBD1	TRBJ1-1	once	TGTGCCAGCAGTAGGGACAGGGGGGAGGCTGAAGCTTTCTTT	CASSRDRGEAEAFF
TRBV30	TRBD1	TRBJ2-7	.	TGTGCCTGGAGCCGCCCGGGCGCAGGGGGCGAGCAGTACTTC	CAWSRPGAGGEQYF
TRBV5-1	.	TRBJ1-1	.	TGCGCCAGCAGCCTCAGTACGGGGGGCACTGAAGCTTTCTTT	CASSLSTGGTEAFF
TRBV1	.	TRBJ2-7	.	TGCACCAGCAGCCAAGATCTTGAGCGGGCACCCTACGAGCAGTACTTC	CTSSQDLERAPYEQYF
TRBV6-6	.	TRBJ2-2	.	TGTGCCAGCAGTTACTCGGGGGGGCGAATCACCGGGGAGCTGTTTTTT	CASSYSGGRITGELFF
TRBV7-2	.	TRBJ2-1	.	TGTGCCAGCAGCACCTCTAGCGCCTCCTACAATGAGCAGTTCTTC	CASSTSSASYNEQFF
TRBV5-1	.	TRBJ2-7	.	TGCGCCAGCAGCCCTGCTTTGTCTGTAACATACGAGCAGTACTTC	CASSPALSVTYEQYF
TRBV5-1	TRBD2	TRBJ2-7	once	TGCGCCAGCAGCTTGGAGGGGACTAGCGCCCTCTGGCCCTACGAGCAGTACTTC	CASSLEGTSALWPYEQYF
TRBV7-2	.	TRBJ1-4	.	TGTGCCAGCAGCGCCAATGGAGGGGCTAATGAAAAACTGTTTTTT	CASSANGGANEKLFF
TRBV28	.	TRBJ1-6	once	TGTGCCAGCAGTTTTTTGGGCTTGGGTTCACCCCTCCACTTT	CASSFLGLGSPLHF
TRBV5-1	.	TRBJ2-5	.	TGCGCCAGCCGAGGAGAGACCCAGTACTTC	CASRGETQYF
TRBV19	.	TRBJ2-7	once	TGTGCCAGTAGTCGCCAAAACAGGGGGGGCTACGAGCAGTACTTC	CASSRQNRGGYEQYF